These T cell receptor beta chains were read from a single sample in a study of shared clonotypes between healthy human individuals. Some clones are missing from TCRdb's copy, which holds only in-frame ones; the method was immunoSEQ multiplex PCR. The sample lists about 490,000 clones, 60% to 80% occurring once. The sequencing input was PBMCs. The receptors originated from a woman in her thirties or forties in good health. Some clones in this sample may be carry-over from other donors' samples. Each CDR3 is given with its conserved first and last residue. Each record gives: J gene, D gene, clone size, V gene, CDR3 DNA, CDR3 protein. The D gene is left open where the match is weak. Clone size, where shown, is once, few, many, or a class for clones that have expanded.

>TRBJ2-2|TRBD1|-|TRBV15
TGTGCCACCAGCAGCGACCTCCTTAACCCGGGACAGGGGTCGTCCGGGGAGCTGTTTTTT
CATSSDLLNPGQGSSGELFF
>TRBJ2-3|-|once|TRBV7-7
TGTGCTAGCAGCCCCTTGGGAGCAGATACGCAGTATTTT
CASSPLGADTQYF
>TRBJ2-5|-|-|TRBV18
TGTGCCAGCTCACCGATACAGCAAGAGACCCAGTACTTC
CASSPIQQETQYF
>TRBJ2-1|TRBD2|few|TRBV5-6
TGTGCCAGCAGCCCAATCAGACTAGCGGGACATTACAATGAGCAGTTCTTC
CASSPIRLAGHYNEQFF
>TRBJ2-1|TRBD2|once|TRBV25-1
TGTGCCAGCAGTCCCCCGGGACTAGCGGGAGGGAATGAGCAGTTCTTC
CASSPPGLAGGNEQFF
>TRBJ2-2|TRBD1|once|TRBV5-1
TGCGCCAGCAGCGCCTCAGGGGGCGCGAACACCGGGGAGCTGTTTTTT
CASSASGGANTGELFF
>TRBJ2-1|-|few|TRBV15
TGTGCCACCAGCAGAGTTAGGACAATCTCCTACAATGAGCAGTTCTTC
CATSRVRTISYNEQFF
>TRBJ2-2|TRBD1|-|TRBV30
TGTGCCAGAGGACAGGGGGCTGGCACCGGGGAGCTGTTTTTT
CARGQGAGTGELFF
>TRBJ1-1|-|-|TRBV11-1
TGTGCCAGCAGCCTGGACGGTGAAGCTTTCTTT
CASSLDGEAFF
>TRBJ2-1|-|-|TRBV5-8
TGTGCCAGCAGCTTGGCGCGTATACTCTCCTACAATGAGCAGTTCTTC
CASSLARILSYNEQFF
>TRBJ2-2|TRBD1|-|TRBV28
TGTGCCAGCAGTGGACAGGTCTCGAACACCGGGGAGCTGTTTTTT
CASSGQVSNTGELFF
>TRBJ2-5|TRBD1|-|TRBV7-7
TGTGCCAGCAGCCCGGACAGGGTAGAGACCCAGTACTTC
CASSPDRVETQYF
>TRBJ2-1|-|-|TRBV5-1
TGCGCCAGCAGCTCTAGCTTGGCTGGGTCCTACAATGAGCAGTTCTTC
CASSSSLAGSYNEQFF
>TRBJ2-2|-|-|TRBV7-9
TGTGCCAGCAGCTATCTGGCCGGGGAGCTGTTTTTT
CASSYLAGELFF
>TRBJ2-1|TRBD2|-|TRBV2
TGTGCCAGCAGTCCCGGACTAGTCAATGAGCAGTTCTTC
CASSPGLVNEQFF
>TRBJ1-4|-|-|TRBV29-1
TGCAGCGTTGCGGCCGGGAATGAAAAACTGTTTTTT
CSVAAGNEKLFF
>TRBJ1-2|-|-|TRBV28
TGTGCCAGCAGTACTTTGAGGGACTATGGCTACACCTTC
CASSTLRDYGYTF
>TRBJ1-2|-|-|TRBV30
TGTGCCGCTCAGGTGGCCTATGGCTACACCTTC
CAAQVAYGYTF
>TRBJ2-7|-|-|TRBV6-9
TGTGCCAGCAGTTCCGAGAAACCCGAGCAGTACTTC
CASSSEKPEQYF
>TRBJ1-2|-|-|TRBV7-2
TGTGCCAGCAGCTATACCGACGGGGATGGCTACACCTTC
CASSYTDGDGYTF
>TRBJ2-1|TRBD2|-|TRBV7-9
TGTGCCAGCAGTTCCGGACTAGCGGGAAACAATGAGCAGTTCTTC
CASSSGLAGNNEQFF
>TRBJ2-1|-|-|TRBV19
TGTGCCAGTAGTACCTGGACAGCGGAGGGGAATGAGCAGTTCTTC
CASSTWTAEGNEQFF
>TRBJ1-3|-|-|TRBV5-1
TGCGCCAGCACGCCGGGGGGCGACGGAAACACCATATATTTT
CASTPGGDGNTIYF
>TRBJ1-3|-|few|TRBV19
TGTGCCAGTAGTACATACGGACATTCCTCTGGAAACACCATATATTTT
CASSTYGHSSGNTIYF
>TRBJ2-5|-|-|TRBV7-9
TGTGCCAGCAGCGCCTCCTACTTC
CASSASYF